One and the same sample provided the 7 T cell receptor beta chains below, sequenced in a study of T cell repertoires in cytomegalovirus infection. One entry per CDR3 protein results from TCRdb running MiXCR on the reads. Of fewer than 1,000,000 distinct CDR3 sequences in the sample, under 40% were seen once. Which antigens these TCRs recognize remains unknown. The material was cultured CD8+ T cells from PBMCs, obtained from culture after CMV antigen stimulation. The receptors shown here come from a human donor in good health (CMV status not recorded). Some clones in this sample may be carry-over from other donors' samples.

This sequence joins TRBV25-1 and TRBJ2-7; either TRBD1 or TRBD2 may supply D (5 bases each). The CDR3 totals 14 residues. From germline, CDR1 is MGHDK and CDR2 SYGVNS. Between the trimmed V and J ends, which lost 4 bases and 5 bases, there was a span of 15 bases. The CDR3 loop reads CASSGPRGRDEQYF. CDR3 in DNA: TGTGCCAGCAGTGGACCGAGGGGACGGGACGAGCAGTACTTC.

This clonotype was picked up many times. The chain links TRBV7-6 to TRBJ2-2, with TRBD2 as a possible D gene (5 bases). The CDR3 runs to 16 residues. V lost 5 bases and J 5 bases, leaving 18 bases between the germline ends. The germline V gene encodes CDR1 SGHVS and CDR2 FNYEAQ. CDR3 in amino acids: CASSPPMGTGTGELFF. The CDR3 coding sequence is TGTGCCAGCAGCCCCCCCATGGGTACGGGGACCGGGGAGCTGTTTTTT.

This clonotype was detected only a few times. The rearrangement uses TRBV15 and TRBJ2-4; TRBD1 is a possible D gene (6 bases). CDR3 length: 19 amino acids. V lost 3 bases to trimming and J lost 1 base, with 22 bases between them. In germline, CDR1 is LNHNV, CDR2 YYDKDF (reference sequence). The CDR3 reads CATSSLQGSRAMAKNIQYF. As DNA, the CDR3 is TGTGCCACCAGCAGTTTACAGGGTAGTCGAGCAATGGCCAAAAACATTCAGTACTTC.

The chain employs TRBV28 and TRBJ2-3, with D possibly matching TRBD2 (5 bases). The CDR3 consists of 17 residues. The V and J ends lost 5 bases and 3 bases respectively, with 21 bases between them. Per the germline V gene, CDR1 is MDHEN and CDR2 is SYDVKM. The CDR3 region is CASSTTRRGPRTDTQYF. The CDR3 nucleotides are TGTGCCAGCAGTACTACCCGCCGGGGTCCGAGGACAGATACGCAGTATTTT.

Notes on this clonotype: The junction and the germline gene differ at one end; a read error may be behind it. This chain joins TRBV7-6 and TRBJ2-5; D possibly uses TRBD1 or TRBD2 (6 bases each). Germline CDR1 and CDR2: SGHVS and FNYEAQ. This CDR3 has 13 amino acids. DNA for the CDR3: TGTGCTAGCAGCCCGTACCGGGGGCAGACCCAGTACTTC. Translation gives CASSPYRGQTQYF.

V is TRBV6-6 and J is TRBJ2-7; the match to TRBD2 covers 7 bases. The CDR3 is 11 amino acids. Germline-derived CDR1 and CDR2 are MNHNY and SVGAGI (reference sequence). The CDR3 DNA is TGTGTCAGCAGGGAGGGATACGAGCAGTACGTC. Translation: CVSREGYEQYV.

The V and J genes are TRBV25-1 and TRBJ2-4; weak D call: TRBD1 (6 bases). The CDR3 totals 15 residues. CDR1 and CDR2 from the germline V gene are MGHDK and SYGVNS. Trimming stripped 1 base from V and 6 bases from J, with 13 bases between. The CDR3 spells CASSEWAGATNIQYF. The CDR3 DNA follows: TGTGCCAGCAGTGAATGGGCAGGGGCGACAAACATTCAGTACTTC.